A selection of T cell receptor beta chains follows, all from one sample in a study of blood T cell repertoires in COVID-19. Produced via immunoSEQ multiplex PCR; TCRdb's table is partial and in-frame only. Here the sample spans about 200,000 clones, about 85% being singletons. Sequencing was carried out using peripheral blood. These receptors were taken from a human donor in a cohort sampled during active COVID-19. CDR3s include the opening cysteine and the closing phenylalanine or tryptophan. A D gene is named only where the DNA matches it firmly. Part of the rows lack a size; the others show once, few, many or a class for expanded clones.

D: TRBD2
size: once
J: TRBJ2-7
V: TRBV7-9
DNA: TGTGCCAGCAGCTTATCTGGCGGGAGTTCCGAGCAGTACTTC
CDR3: CASSLSGGSSEQYF

D: NA
size: few
J: TRBJ1-2
V: TRBV10-3
DNA: TGTGCCACCGGCGAGGGCTATGGCTACACCTTC
CDR3: CATGEGYGYTF

D: TRBD1
size: once
J: TRBJ1-2
V: TRBV18
DNA: TGTGCCAGCTCTGGACAGGCCCCAGGATATGGCTACACCTTC
CDR3: CASSGQAPGYGYTF

D: NA
size: NA
J: TRBJ1-1
V: TRBV27
DNA: TGTGCCAGCAGTTTTAGCGGATTGAACACTGAAGCTTTCTTT
CDR3: CASSFSGLNTEAFF

D: NA
size: NA
J: TRBJ2-1
V: TRBV9
DNA: TGTGCCAGCAGCGTAGGTCCCAGTCTCAATGAGCAGTTCTTC
CDR3: CASSVGPSLNEQFF

D: TRBD1
size: few
J: TRBJ1-5
V: TRBV19
DNA: TGTGCCAGTAGTGGAACAGGGGGAATTCAGCCCCAGCATTTT
CDR3: CASSGTGGIQPQHF

D: TRBD1
size: NA
J: TRBJ2-5
V: TRBV5-5
DNA: TGTGCCAGCAGCCTAAACAGGGGGCCCCAAGAGACCCAGTACTTC
CDR3: CASSLNRGPQETQYF

D: NA
size: NA
J: TRBJ2-3
V: TRBV12-5
DNA: TGTGCTAGTGAACAGAACACAGATACGCAGTATTTT
CDR3: CASEQNTDTQYF

D: TRBD1
size: few
J: TRBJ1-2
V: TRBV5-1
DNA: TGCGCCAGCAGCACAGGACAGGGAAATGGCTACACCTTC
CDR3: CASSTGQGNGYTF

D: TRBD1
size: NA
J: TRBJ2-1
V: TRBV5-6
DNA: TGTGCCAGCAGCCCGCTGAAAGGACAGGGGAGCGACAATGAGCAGTTCTTC
CDR3: CASSPLKGQGSDNEQFF

D: NA
size: NA
J: TRBJ2-3
V: TRBV9
DNA: TGTGCCAGCAGCGTAAATGTGAGGGGGGATACGCAGTATTTT
CDR3: CASSVNVRGDTQYF

D: TRBD2
size: NA
J: TRBJ2-5
V: TRBV4-1
DNA: TGCGCCAGCAGCCAAGAGACCAGCGGGACTAAAGAGACCCAGTACTTC
CDR3: CASSQETSGTKETQYF

D: TRBD1
size: NA
J: TRBJ1-3
V: TRBV5-1
DNA: TGCGCCAGCAGCGTTAATCAGGGGGCAAACACCATATATTTT
CDR3: CASSVNQGANTIYF

D: NA
size: NA
J: TRBJ2-6
V: TRBV3-1/TRBV3-2
DNA: TGTGCCAGCAGCCAAGTGTCGTGGAGCTCTGGGGCCAACGTCCTGACTTTC
CDR3: CASSQVSWSSGANVLTF